Following are 27 T cell receptor beta chains from one sample sequenced in a study of blood T cell repertoires in COVID-19. Sequencing used immunoSEQ multiplex PCR; TCRdb keeps in-frame clones, though not all of them. Among around 250,000 clones listed, roughly nine tenths were seen once. Sequenced input: peripheral blood. The receptors come from a man between 60 and 75 years old with acute or convalescent COVID-19.

The genes are TRBV20-1 and TRBJ2-7, with D uncertain. CDR1 is DFQATT and CDR2 is SNEGSKA in the germline V gene (reference sequence). This CDR3 spans 14 amino acids. V lost 3 bases, J lost 3 bases, and 15 bases lay in between. This chain's CDR3 is CSASYPASYYEQYF. As DNA, the CDR3 is TGCAGTGCTAGTTACCCAGCGAGTTACTACGAGCAGTACTTC.

The V call is TRBV28, the J call TRBJ2-5; 9 nucleotides match TRBD2. The trim removed 10 bases at V and 7 bases at J, leaving 16 bases unmatched. This CDR3 region has 15 residues. Germline V gene data show CDR1 as MDHEN and CDR2 as SYDVKM. CDR3 sequence: CATFGLALRGGTQYF. As DNA, the CDR3 is TGTGCCACTTTCGGACTAGCGCTAAGAGGGGGGACCCAGTACTTC.

This rearrangement joins TRBV29-1 to TRBJ1-2; TRBD1 matches 7 bases. Germline V gene lookup returns CDR1 SQVTM and CDR2 ANQGSEA. The CDR3 loop spans 13 amino acids. J lost 4 bases, V lost 7 bases, and 9 bases had no gene match. The chain's CDR3 is CSAYRGRLYGYTF. DNA of the CDR3: TGCAGCGCTTACAGGGGACGCCTCTATGGCTACACCTTC.

The chain uses TRBV10-2 and TRBJ2-7; D possibly corresponds to TRBD2 (5 bases). The CDR3 has 13 amino acids. The germline gives CDR1 WSHSY, CDR2 SAAADI. Trimming stripped 8 bases from V and 7 bases from J, with 18 bases between. CDR3 in DNA: TGCGCCAGCGGTCCGAGGGTTCTGGGGGAGCAGTACTTC. Translating it yields CASGPRVLGEQYF.

CDR3 loop: CARSPAGTWLEQYF. CDR3 coding DNA: TGTGCCAGAAGCCCCGCCGGGACTTGGCTTGAGCAGTACTTC. This chain links TRBV5-3 with TRBJ2-7; the D gene is possibly TRBD2 (6 bases). TRBV5-3 is known as an ORF, though its function is uncertain. The CDR3 consists of 14 residues. Trimming left V 4 bases short and J 7 bases short, with 18 bases between.

This chain links TRBV5-1 with TRBJ2-7; 8 bases are shared with TRBD1. CDR1 is SGHRS, CDR2 YFSETQ, per germline. The CDR3 spans 15 residues. Unmatched junction bases numbered 7, after V lost 2 bases and J lost 3 bases. The CDR3 sequence: CASSFLQGAVYEQYF. CDR3 DNA sequence: TGCGCCAGCAGCTTTTTGCAGGGGGCAGTCTACGAGCAGTACTTC.

The chain couples TRBV24-1 to TRBJ2-3; 7 nucleotides agree with TRBD1. The germline V gene encodes CDR1 KGHDR and CDR2 SFDVKD. After removal of 3 bases from V and 1 base from J, the junction contained 6 bases not matched to a gene. The CDR3 is made up of 16 amino acids. The DNA for the CDR3 is TGTGCCACCAGTGATCCAGTTACAGGGGGCACAGATACGCAGTATTTT. Its protein is CATSDPVTGGTDTQYF.

This chain uses TRBV3-1 (or the pseudogene TRBV3-2) with TRBJ2-1; 8 nucleotides agree with TRBD1. The length of the CDR3 is 14 residues. CDR1 and CDR2 from the germline V gene are LGHDT and YNNKEL (reference sequence). V was pared by 8 bases and J by 12 bases, with 15 bases of the junction left unmatched. In DNA form, the CDR3 reads TGTGCCAGCGGCGGACAGGGCCCTCCAAGTGGGCAGTTCTTC. It yields the protein CASGGQGPPSGQFF.

This rearrangement joins TRBV6-5 to TRBJ2-1; 8 bases are shared with TRBD2. The V and J ends lost 2 bases and 4 bases, in that order; junction bases with no gene match: 7. Germline V lookup: CDR1 MNHEY, CDR2 SVGAGI. CDR3 length: 16 amino acids. The DNA for the CDR3 is TGTGCCAGCAGTTACCGGTCGCCGGGAGGGTACAATGAGCAGTTCTTC. This codes for CASSYRSPGGYNEQFF.

This rearrangement joins TRBV30 to TRBJ2-7, with D perhaps TRBD2 (5 bases). The germline V gene has CDR1 GTSNPN and CDR2 SVGIG (reference sequence). The CDR3 covers 14 residues. Trimming removed 6 bases at V and 0 bases at J, with 15 bases between. The CDR3 nucleotides are TGTGCCTGTTACGTTCCGGACTCCTCCTACGAGCAGTACTTC. This gives the protein CACYVPDSSYEQYF.

The chain employs TRBV4-2 and TRBJ1-1; no clear D gene. Germline assignment: CDR1 LGHNA and CDR2 YNFKEQ. CDR3 length equals 15 residues. The V end was cut by 0 bases, the J end by 7 bases, with 15 bases between. The CDR3 spells CASSQDLGIGYEAFF. In nucleotides, the CDR3 is TGTGCCAGCAGCCAAGATTTGGGCATTGGATATGAAGCTTTCTTT.

V gene TRBV7-9 combines with J gene TRBJ2-1; no clear D gene. Germline V CDR1 and CDR2: SEHNR, FQNEAQ (reference sequence). The V end was cut by 1 base, the J end by 0 bases, with 10 bases between. There are 16 residues in the CDR3. The chain's CDR3 is CASSLGWSSSYNEQFF. CDR3 coding DNA: TGTGCCAGCAGCTTAGGTTGGAGTAGCTCCTACAATGAGCAGTTCTTC.

V gene TRBV3-1 (or the pseudogene TRBV3-2) combines with J gene TRBJ1-1, with D possibly TRBD1 on 5 matching bases. CDR1 and CDR2 (germline): LGHDT, YNNKEL (reference sequence). This CDR3 has 13 amino acids. The V end lost 2 bases, the J end lost 12 bases, and 16 bases lay between the germline ends. The CDR3 sequence is CASSQSGGDRTFF. The DNA of the CDR3 is TGTGCCAGCAGCCAAAGCGGGGGTGATAGGACTTTCTTT.

The genes are TRBV14 and TRBJ2-7; 9 nucleotides match TRBD2. Losses at the gene ends were 4 bases for V and 6 bases for J; bases not matched to a gene: 7. Germline CDR1 SGHDN, CDR2 FVKESK. This CDR3 is built from 14 residues. The CDR3 DNA reads as TGTGCCAGCAGCCCGGGACTAGCCCGCTTCGAGCAGTACTTC. Translated, it gives CASSPGLARFEQYF.

In the case of this clone: Other DNA sequences in this sample translate to the same CDR3. The chain has TRBV19 and TRBJ2-2; D is uncertain. The CDR3 covers 16 residues. The germline CDR1 and CDR2 sequences are LNHDA and SQIVND (reference sequence). V lost 2 bases, J lost 0 bases, and 10 bases lay in between. CDR3: CASSILGSANTGELFF. In nucleotides, the CDR3 is TGTGCCAGTAGTATATTGGGCAGTGCGAACACCGGGGAGCTGTTTTTT.

The chain employs TRBV7-9 and TRBJ1-5; unclear D gene. Germline CDR1 reads SEHNR; CDR2 reads FQNEAQ (reference sequence). V lost 3 bases to trimming and J lost 5 bases, with 8 bases between them. The CDR3 consists of 13 residues. The chain's CDR3 is CASSFPGDQPQHF. CDR3 nucleotides: TGTGCCAGCAGCTTTCCCGGGGATCAGCCCCAGCATTTT.

This chain connects TRBV28 to TRBJ2-5; D may be TRBD1 (5 bases). Germline values: CDR1 MDHEN, CDR2 SYDVKM. Trimming took off 6 bases at V and 5 bases at J, with 22 bases between the two ends. The length of the CDR3 is 16 residues. DNA for the CDR3: TGTGCCAGCAGCCCCATAACCCTCAGGGAAGGGGAGACCCAGTACTTC. It codes for CASSPITLREGETQYF. Full variable domain (rest looked up from reference TRBV28 and TRBJ2-5): DVKVTQSSRYLVKRTGEKVFLECVQDMDHENMFWYRQDPGLGLRLIYFSYDVKMKEKGDIPEGYSVSREKKERFSLILESASTNQTSMYLCASSPITLREGETQYFGPGTRLLVL.

This clone occurred once. V gene TRBV5-4 combines with J gene TRBJ2-1; 13 bases map to TRBD2. The germline gives CDR1 SGHNT, CDR2 YYREEE (reference sequence). The CDR3 is made up of 16 amino acids. After removal of 4 bases from V and 8 bases from J, the junction contained 9 bases not matched to a gene. The CDR3 region has the DNA TGTGCCAGCAGCCCCGGACTAGCGGGAGCCGGGGATGAGCAGTTCTTC. It translates to CASSPGLAGAGDEQFF.

The rearrangement links TRBV5-4 to TRBJ1-6; a weak D match, TRBD1 (6 bases). From germline, CDR1 is SGHNT and CDR2 YYREEE (reference sequence). Trimming cost V 2 bases and J 7 bases, with 10 bases left between them. The CDR3 has 14 amino acids. The DNA for the CDR3 is TGTGCCAGCAGCTTTCCAGGGGCAAATTCACCCCTCCACTTT. This codes for CASSFPGANSPLHF.

This clone came up once. The chain carries TRBV14 and TRBJ1-5; 9 bases line up with TRBD1. Germline V gives CDR1 SGHDN, CDR2 FVKESK. CDR3 length: 20 amino acids. V lost 0 bases, J lost 0 bases, and 12 bases stayed unmatched. CDR3 sequence (DNA): TGTGCCAGCAGCCAAGAGGGTACAGGGGGCTATCTATATAGCAATCAGCCCCAGCATTTT. As protein: CASSQEGTGGYLYSNQPQHF.

The chain carries TRBV11-3 and TRBJ2-7; tentatively, D is TRBD2 (6 bases). This CDR3 comprises 14 residues. V was trimmed by 1 base and J by 4 bases, leaving 11 bases between them. Per germline, CDR1 SGHNT and CDR2 YENEEA. The CDR3 spells CASSLGSGRYEQYF. Here the CDR3 DNA reads TGTGCCAGCAGCTTAGGATCGGGGAGGTACGAGCAGTACTTC.

CDR3 sequence reads: CASSPRQGVQPQHF. The CDR3 region has the DNA TGTGCCAGCAGTCCCCGACAGGGGGTTCAGCCCCAGCATTTT. The chain recombines TRBV27 with TRBJ1-5; 9 bases are a match to TRBD1. Germline values: CDR1 MNHEY, CDR2 SMNVEV (reference sequence). This CDR3 region has 14 residues. V was clipped by 5 bases and J by 6 bases; unmatched bases: 5.

The J gene is TRBJ2-7, the V gene TRBV6-6; 11 bases line up with TRBD2. From germline, CDR1 is MNHNY and CDR2 SVGAGI (reference sequence). This CDR3 spans 17 amino acids. Trimming cost V 6 bases and J 0 bases; bases outside gene matches: 10. The CDR3 reads CASSRGLAGVSSYEQYF. In nucleotides, the CDR3 is TGTGCCAGCAGCCGAGGACTAGCGGGCGTGAGCTCCTACGAGCAGTACTTC.

This sequence joins TRBV28 and TRBJ2-1; 9 nucleotides line up with TRBD1. This CDR3 spans 16 amino acids. Germline V gene lookup returns CDR1 MDHEN and CDR2 SYDVKM. V was pared by 5 bases and J by 8 bases, with 13 bases of the junction left unmatched. This CDR3 reads CASSDHGTGTHDEQFF. CDR3 DNA: TGTGCCAGCAGTGACCACGGGACAGGGACCCACGATGAGCAGTTCTTC. The full variable domain, in which reference TRBV28 and TRBJ2-1 provide the parts outside the CDR3, is DVKVTQSSRYLVKRTGEKVFLECVQDMDHENMFWYRQDPGLGLRLIYFSYDVKMKEKGDIPEGYSVSREKKERFSLILESASTNQTSMYLCASSDHGTGTHDEQFFGPGTRLTVL.

The chain links TRBV29-1 to TRBJ1-4, with a weak D call TRBD1 (6 bases). The CDR3 length is 16 residues. Deletions cut 4 bases from V and 2 bases from J, with 17 bases between. The V gene's germline CDR1 is SQVTM and CDR2 ANQGSEA. Here the CDR3 reads CSVAVGAGWTNEKLFF. The DNA for the CDR3 is TGCAGCGTTGCCGTGGGGGCCGGGTGGACTAATGAAAAACTGTTTTTT.

This clone was detected only once. This chain joins TRBV11-3 and TRBJ2-5, with D possibly TRBD2 on 6 matching bases. The germline V gene encodes CDR1 SGHNT and CDR2 YENEEA. CDR3 length: 22 amino acids. V lost 0 bases and J lost 1, with 30 bases in between. CDR3 amino acids: CASSLEAAAGGGDFSGQETQYF. The CDR3 bases are TGTGCCAGCAGCTTAGAGGCGGCGGCGGGCGGTGGGGACTTTAGCGGCCAAGAGACCCAGTACTTC.

This chain links TRBV18 with TRBJ2-5, with 7 nucleotides matching TRBD1. V gave up 2 bases and J gave up 4 bases; unmatched junction bases: 7. Germline values: CDR1 KGHSH, CDR2 LQKENI. The CDR3 spans 15 residues. CDR3 sequence (DNA): TGTGCCAGCTCACCAAGATGGGCAGGGGGAGAGACCCAGTACTTC. Its protein product is CASSPRWAGGETQYF. Together with reference TRBV18 and TRBJ2-5, the CDR3 gives the full variable domain: NAGVMQNPRHLVRRRGQEARLRCSPMKGHSHVYWYRQLPEEGLKFMVYLQKENIIDESGMPKERFSAEFPKEGPSILRIQQVVRGDSAAYFCASSPRWAGGETQYFGPGTRLLVL.